A selection of T cell receptor beta chains follows, all from one sample in a study of blood T cell repertoires in COVID-19. Clones were read by immunoSEQ multiplex PCR, and TCRdb kept only the in-frame ones, dropping some. The table includes 300,000 to 450,000 clones, roughly 85% detected once. Source material: peripheral blood. The receptors were sampled from a woman under 30 with acute or convalescent COVID-19. CDR3s include the opening cysteine and the closing phenylalanine or tryptophan. Only part of the rows carry a size: once, few, many, or a class if the clone is expanded.

clone_size	j_call	v_call	cdr3_aa
once	TRBJ1-6	TRBV27	CASSLGGVGYNSPLHF
-	TRBJ2-1	TRBV5-6	CASSKRDRDAEQFF
once	TRBJ1-1	TRBV12-3/TRBV12-4	CASSNDRWGAFF
-	TRBJ2-7	TRBV6-6	CASSPSGGTTYEQYF
few	TRBJ2-2	TRBV7-3	CASSFGGLSNTGELFF
-	TRBJ1-6	TRBV6-5	CASSSRGRDSPLHF
-	TRBJ1-1	TRBV24-1	CATSATGGSTEAFF
-	TRBJ1-5	TRBV21-1	CATGDSQPQHF
-	TRBJ2-7	TRBV5-1	CASSAQPSGSPGEQYF
-	TRBJ2-1	TRBV6-5	CASSSTSGEGQFF
-	TRBJ1-2	TRBV29-1	CSVEAGTVRSGYTF
-	TRBJ2-2	TRBV6-6	CASTPGAFTGELFF